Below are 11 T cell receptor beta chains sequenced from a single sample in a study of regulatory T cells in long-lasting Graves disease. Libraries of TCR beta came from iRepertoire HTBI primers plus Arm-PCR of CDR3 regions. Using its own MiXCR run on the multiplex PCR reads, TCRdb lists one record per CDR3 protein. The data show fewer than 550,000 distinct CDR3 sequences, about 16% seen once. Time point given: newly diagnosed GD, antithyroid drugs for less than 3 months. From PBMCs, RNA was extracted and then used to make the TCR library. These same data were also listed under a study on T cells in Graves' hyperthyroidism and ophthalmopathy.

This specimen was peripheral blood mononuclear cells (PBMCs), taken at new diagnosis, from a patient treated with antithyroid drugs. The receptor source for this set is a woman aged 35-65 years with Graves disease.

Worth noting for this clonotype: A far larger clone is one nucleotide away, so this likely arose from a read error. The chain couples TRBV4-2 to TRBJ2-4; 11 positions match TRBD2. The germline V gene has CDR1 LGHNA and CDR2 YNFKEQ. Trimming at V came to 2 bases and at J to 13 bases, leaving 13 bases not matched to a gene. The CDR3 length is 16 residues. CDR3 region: CASSQTSGGDYNEQYF. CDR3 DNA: TGTGCCAGCAGCCAAACTAGCGGGGGTGACTACAATGAGCAGTACTTC.

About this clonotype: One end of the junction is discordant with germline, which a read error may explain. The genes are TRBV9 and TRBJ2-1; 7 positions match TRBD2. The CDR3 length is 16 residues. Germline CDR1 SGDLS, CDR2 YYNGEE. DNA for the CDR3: TGTGCCAGCAGCGTAGGAGACGCGGGGGTATACAATGAGCAGCTCTTC. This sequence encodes CASSVGDAGVYNEQLF.

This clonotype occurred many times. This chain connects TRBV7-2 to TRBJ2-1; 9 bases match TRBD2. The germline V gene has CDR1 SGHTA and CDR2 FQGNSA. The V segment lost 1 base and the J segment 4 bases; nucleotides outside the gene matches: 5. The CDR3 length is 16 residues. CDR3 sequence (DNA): TGTGCCAGCAGCTTAGATCTGCGGGGGGGTTACAATGAGCAGTTCTTC. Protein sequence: CASSLDLRGGYNEQFF.

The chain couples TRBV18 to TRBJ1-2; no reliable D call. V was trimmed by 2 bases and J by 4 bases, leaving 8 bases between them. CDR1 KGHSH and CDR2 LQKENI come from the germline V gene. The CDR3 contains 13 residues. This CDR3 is CASSPDATYGYTF. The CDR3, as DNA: TGTGCCAGCTCACCAGACGCTACCTATGGCTACACCTTC.

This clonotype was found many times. DNA of the CDR3: TGTGCCAGCACCACGGGGACAGGGGCCTCTGAAGCTTTCTTT. It encodes CASTTGTGASEAFF. This chain connects TRBV2 to TRBJ1-1; 10 bases map to TRBD1. V was clipped by 7 bases and J by 6 bases; unmatched bases: 8. The V gene's germline CDR1 is SNHLY and CDR2 FYNNEI. The length of the CDR3 is 14 residues.

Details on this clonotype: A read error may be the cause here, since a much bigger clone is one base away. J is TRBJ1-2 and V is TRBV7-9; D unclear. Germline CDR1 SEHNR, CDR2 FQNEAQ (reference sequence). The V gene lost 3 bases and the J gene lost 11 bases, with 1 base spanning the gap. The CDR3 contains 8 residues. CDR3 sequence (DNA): TGTGCCAGCAGCTTGTACACCTTC. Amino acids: CASSLYTF.

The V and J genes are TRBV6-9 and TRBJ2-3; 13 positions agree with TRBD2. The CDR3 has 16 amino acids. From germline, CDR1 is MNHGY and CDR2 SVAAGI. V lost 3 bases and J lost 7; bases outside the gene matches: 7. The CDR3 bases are TGTGCCAGCAGTTACGGACTAGCGGGGGCGGAAAATACGCAGTATTTT. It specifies CASSYGLAGAENTQYF.

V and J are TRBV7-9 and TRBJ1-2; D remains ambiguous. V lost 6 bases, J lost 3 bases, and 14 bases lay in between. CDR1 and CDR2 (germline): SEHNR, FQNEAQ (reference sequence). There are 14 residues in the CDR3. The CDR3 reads CASRSSGLDYGYTF. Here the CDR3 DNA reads TGTGCCAGCAGGTCATCCGGGCTGGACTATGGCTACACCTTC.

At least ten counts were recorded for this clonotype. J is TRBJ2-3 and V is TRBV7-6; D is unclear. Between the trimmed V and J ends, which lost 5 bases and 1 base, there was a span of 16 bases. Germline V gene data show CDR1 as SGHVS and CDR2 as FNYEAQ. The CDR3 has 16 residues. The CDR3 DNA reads TGTGCCAGCAGCCCGTCTGGTCATTGGGGCACAGATACGCAGTATTTT. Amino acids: CASSPSGHWGTDTQYF.

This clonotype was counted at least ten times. The CDR3 sequence is CSARKAGDSNQPQHF. DNA for the CDR3: TGCAGTGCTAGAAAGGCGGGGGATAGCAATCAGCCCCAGCATTTT. This chain joins TRBV20-1 and TRBJ1-5; D may be TRBD1 (5 bases). This CDR3 has 15 residues. The germline V gene encodes CDR1 DFQATT and CDR2 SNEGSKA (reference sequence). V was pared by 2 bases and J by 0 bases, with 11 bases between.

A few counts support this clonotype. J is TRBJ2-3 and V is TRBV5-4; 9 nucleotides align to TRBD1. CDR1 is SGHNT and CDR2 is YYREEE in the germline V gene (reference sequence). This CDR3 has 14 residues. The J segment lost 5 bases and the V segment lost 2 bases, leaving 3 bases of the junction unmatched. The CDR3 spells CASSLQGAQDTQYF. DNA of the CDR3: TGTGCCAGCAGCTTACAGGGGGCACAAGATACGCAGTATTTT. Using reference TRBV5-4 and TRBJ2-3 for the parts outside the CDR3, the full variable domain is ETGVTQSPTHLIKTRGQQVTLRCSSQSGHNTVSWYQQALGQGPQFIFQYYREEENGRGNFPPRFSGLQFPNYSSELNVNALELDDSALYLCASSLQGAQDTQYFGPGTRLTVL.